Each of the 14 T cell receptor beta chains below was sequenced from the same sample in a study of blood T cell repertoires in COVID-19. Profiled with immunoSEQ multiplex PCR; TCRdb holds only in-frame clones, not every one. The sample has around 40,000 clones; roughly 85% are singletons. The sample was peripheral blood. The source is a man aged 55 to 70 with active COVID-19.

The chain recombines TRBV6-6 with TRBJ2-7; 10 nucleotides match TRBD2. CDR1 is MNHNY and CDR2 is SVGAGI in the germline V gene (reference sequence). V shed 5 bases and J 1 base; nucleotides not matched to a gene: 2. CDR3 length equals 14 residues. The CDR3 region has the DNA TGTGCCAGCAGTACTAGCGGGAATTCCTACGAGCAGTACTTC. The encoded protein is CASSTSGNSYEQYF.

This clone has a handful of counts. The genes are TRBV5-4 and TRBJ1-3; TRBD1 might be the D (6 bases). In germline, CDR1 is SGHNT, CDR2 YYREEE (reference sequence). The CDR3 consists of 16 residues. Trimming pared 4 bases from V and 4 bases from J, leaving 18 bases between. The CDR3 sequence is CASSTRTANLGNTIYF. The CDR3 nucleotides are TGTGCCAGCAGCACCCGGACAGCCAACCTGGGAAACACCATATATTTT.

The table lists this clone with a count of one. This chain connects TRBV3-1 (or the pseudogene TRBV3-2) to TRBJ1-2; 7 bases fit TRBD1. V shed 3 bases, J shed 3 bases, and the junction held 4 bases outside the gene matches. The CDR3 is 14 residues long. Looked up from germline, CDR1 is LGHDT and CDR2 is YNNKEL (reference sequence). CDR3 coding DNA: TGTGCCAGCAGCCAGGGACAGTGGGACTATGGCTACACCTTC. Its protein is CASSQGQWDYGYTF.

DNA of the CDR3: TGTGCCAGCAGCCAACTAGTAGGCGAGCAGTTCTTC. It is translated as CASSQLVGEQFF. The chain combines TRBV7-9 with TRBJ2-1, with TRBD2 as a possible D gene (5 bases). This CDR3 comprises 12 residues. CDR1 is SEHNR, CDR2 FQNEAQ, per germline (reference sequence). The germline V and J ends were trimmed by 5 bases and 10 bases, with 12 bases remaining between them. Full variable domain (missing parts from reference TRBV7-9 and TRBJ2-1): DTGVSQNPRHKITKRGQNVTFRCDPISEHNRLYWYRQTLGQGPEFLTYFQNEAQLEKSRLLSDRFSAERPKGSFSTLEIQRTEQGDSAMYLCASSQLVGEQFFGPGTRLTVL.

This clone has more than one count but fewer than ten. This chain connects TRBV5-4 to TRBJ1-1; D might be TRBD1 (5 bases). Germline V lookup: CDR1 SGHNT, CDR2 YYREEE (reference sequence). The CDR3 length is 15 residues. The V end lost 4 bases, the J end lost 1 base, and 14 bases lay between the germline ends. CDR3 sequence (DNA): TGTGCCAGCAGCCCCTACCTAACAGGGAACACTGAAGCTTTCTTT. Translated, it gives CASSPYLTGNTEAFF.

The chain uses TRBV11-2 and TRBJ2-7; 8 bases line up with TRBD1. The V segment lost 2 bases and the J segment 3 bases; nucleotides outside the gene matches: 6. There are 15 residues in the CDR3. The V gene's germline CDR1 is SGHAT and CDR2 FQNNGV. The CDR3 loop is CASSLTTGGYYEQYF. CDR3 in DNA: TGTGCCAGCAGCTTAACAACAGGGGGGTACTACGAGCAGTACTTC. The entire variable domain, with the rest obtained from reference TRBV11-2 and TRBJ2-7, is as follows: EAGVAQSPRYKIIEKRQSVAFWCNPISGHATLYWYQQILGQGPKLLIQFQNNGVVDDSQLPKDRFSAERLKGVDSTLKIQPAKLEDSAVYLCASSLTTGGYYEQYFGPGTRLTVT.

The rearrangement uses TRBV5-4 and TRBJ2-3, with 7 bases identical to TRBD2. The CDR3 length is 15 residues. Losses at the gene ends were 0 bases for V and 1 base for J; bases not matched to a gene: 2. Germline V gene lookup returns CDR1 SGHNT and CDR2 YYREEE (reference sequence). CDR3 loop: CASSLATSGTDTQYF. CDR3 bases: TGTGCCAGCAGCTTGGCCACTAGCGGCACAGATACGCAGTATTTT. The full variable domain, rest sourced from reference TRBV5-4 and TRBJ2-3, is ETGVTQSPTHLIKTRGQQVTLRCSSQSGHNTVSWYQQALGQGPQFIFQYYREEENGRGNFPPRFSGLQFPNYSSELNVNALELDDSALYLCASSLATSGTDTQYFGPGTRLTVL.

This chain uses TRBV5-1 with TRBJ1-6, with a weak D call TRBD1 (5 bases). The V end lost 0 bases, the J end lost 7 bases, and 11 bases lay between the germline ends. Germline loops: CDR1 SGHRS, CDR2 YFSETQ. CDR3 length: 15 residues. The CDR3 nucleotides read TGCGCCAGCAGCTTGGCCACAGGTTTCAATTCACCCCTCCACTTT. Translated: CASSLATGFNSPLHF.

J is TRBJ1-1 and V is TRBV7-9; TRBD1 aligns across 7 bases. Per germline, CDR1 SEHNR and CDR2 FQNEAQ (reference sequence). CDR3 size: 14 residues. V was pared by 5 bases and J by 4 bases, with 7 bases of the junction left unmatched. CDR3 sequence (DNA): TGTGCCAGCAGCCACGACAGGGAGTCCACTGAAGCTTTCTTT. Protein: CASSHDRESTEAFF.

CDR3: CASSLDPGGKTQYF. As DNA, the CDR3 is TGTGCCAGTAGCCTCGACCCGGGTGGCAAGACCCAGTACTTC. The chain combines TRBV19 with TRBJ2-5; D gene unclear. The V end lost 6 bases, the J end lost 6 bases, and 17 bases lay between the germline ends. The CDR3 runs to 14 residues. Germline V gene sequence: CDR1 LNHDA, CDR2 SQIVND (reference sequence).

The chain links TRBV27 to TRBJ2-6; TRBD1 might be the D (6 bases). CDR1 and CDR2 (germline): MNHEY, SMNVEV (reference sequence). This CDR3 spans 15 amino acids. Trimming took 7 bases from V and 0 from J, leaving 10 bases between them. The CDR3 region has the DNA TGTGCCAGCAAATTGACAGGCTCTGGGGCCAACGTCCTGACTTTC. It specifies CASKLTGSGANVLTF. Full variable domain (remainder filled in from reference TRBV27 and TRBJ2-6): EAQVTQNPRYLITVTGKKLTVTCSQNMNHEYMSWYRQDPGLGLRQIYYSMNVEVTDKGDVPEGYKVSRKEKRNFPLILESPSPNQTSLYFCASKLTGSGANVLTFGAGSRLTVL.

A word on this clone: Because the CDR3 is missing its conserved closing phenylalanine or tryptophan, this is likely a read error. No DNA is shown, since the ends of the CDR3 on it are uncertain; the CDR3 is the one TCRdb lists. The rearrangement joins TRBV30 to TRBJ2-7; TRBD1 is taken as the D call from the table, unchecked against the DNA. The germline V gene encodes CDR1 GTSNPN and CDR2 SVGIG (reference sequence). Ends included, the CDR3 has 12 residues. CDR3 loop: CAWSVQGGFSTY.

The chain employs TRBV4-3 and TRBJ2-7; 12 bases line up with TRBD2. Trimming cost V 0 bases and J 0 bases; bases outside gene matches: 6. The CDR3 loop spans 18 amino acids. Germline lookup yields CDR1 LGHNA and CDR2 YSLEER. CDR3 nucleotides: TGCGCCAGCAGCCAAGAGTGGACTAGCGGGGCGAGCTCCTACGAGCAGTACTTC. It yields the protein CASSQEWTSGASSYEQYF.

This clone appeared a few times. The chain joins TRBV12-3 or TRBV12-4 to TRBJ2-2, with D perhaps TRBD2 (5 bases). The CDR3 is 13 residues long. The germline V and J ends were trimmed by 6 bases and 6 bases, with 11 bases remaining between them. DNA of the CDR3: TGTGCCAGCAGCCTAAAGGAGGCCGGGGAGCTGTTTTTT. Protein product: CASSLKEAGELFF.